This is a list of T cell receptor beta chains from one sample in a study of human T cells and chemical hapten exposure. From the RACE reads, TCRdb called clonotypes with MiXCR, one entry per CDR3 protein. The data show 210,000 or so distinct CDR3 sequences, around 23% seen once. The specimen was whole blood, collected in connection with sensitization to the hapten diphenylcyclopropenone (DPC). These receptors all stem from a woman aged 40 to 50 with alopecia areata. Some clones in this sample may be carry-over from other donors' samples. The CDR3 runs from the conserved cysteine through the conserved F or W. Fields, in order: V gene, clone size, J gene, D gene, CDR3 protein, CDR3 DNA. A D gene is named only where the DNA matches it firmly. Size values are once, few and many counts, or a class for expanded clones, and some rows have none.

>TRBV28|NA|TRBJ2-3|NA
CASTNYLPDTQYF
TGTGCCAGCACAAACTATCTACCAGATACGCAGTATTTT
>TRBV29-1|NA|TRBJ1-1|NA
CSVERQGNTEAFF
TGCAGCGTTGAAAGGCAGGGTAACACTGAAGCTTTCTTT
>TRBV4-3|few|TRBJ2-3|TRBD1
CASSQRPPRTGYYTDTQYF
TGCGCCAGCAGCCAGCGCCCCCCTCGGACAGGATACTACACAGATACGCAGTATTTT
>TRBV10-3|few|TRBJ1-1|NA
CASREEGLGGTEAFF
TGTGCCAGCCGAGAAGAGGGACTCGGGGGGACTGAAGCTTTCTTT
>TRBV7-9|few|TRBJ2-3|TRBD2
CASSQPGGWSDTQYF
TGTGCCAGCAGCCAACCGGGAGGATGGTCAGATACGCAGTATTTT
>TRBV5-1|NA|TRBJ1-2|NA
CASSNWTAYGYTF
TGCGCCAGCAGCAACTGGACAGCCTATGGCTACACCTTC
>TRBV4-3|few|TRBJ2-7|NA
CASSLQHGSHEQYF
TGCGCCAGCAGCCTGCAACATGGCAGCCACGAGCAGTACTTC
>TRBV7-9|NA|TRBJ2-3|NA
CASSRGTTDTQYF
TGTGCCAGCAGCCGTGGGACAACGGATACGCAGTATTTT
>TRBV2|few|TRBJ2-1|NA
CASSEGLPNEQFF
TGTGCCAGCAGTGAAGGTCTACCTAATGAGCAGTTCTTC
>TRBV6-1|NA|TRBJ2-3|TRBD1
CASRKTGGGDTQYF
TGTGCCAGCAGGAAGACAGGGGGCGGGGATACGCAGTATTTT
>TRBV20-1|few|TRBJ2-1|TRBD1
CSARPGTGDNEQFF
TGCAGTGCTAGACCAGGGACAGGCGACAATGAGCAGTTCTTC
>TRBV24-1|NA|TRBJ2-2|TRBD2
CATSDPAGLAGTGELFF
TGTGCCACCAGTGATCCTGCGGGACTAGCGGGGACCGGGGAGCTGTTTTTT
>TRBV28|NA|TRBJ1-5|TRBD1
CASSDLDRGSNQPQHF
TGTGCCAGCAGTGACCTGGACAGGGGAAGCAATCAGCCCCAGCATTTT
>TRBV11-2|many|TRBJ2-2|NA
CASSPTLTHTGELFF
TGTGCCAGCAGCCCTACGTTAACTCACACCGGGGAGCTGTTTTTT
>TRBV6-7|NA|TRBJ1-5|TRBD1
CASSPTGGAWQPQHF
TGTGCCAGCAGTCCGACAGGGGGTGCTTGGCAGCCCCAGCATTTT
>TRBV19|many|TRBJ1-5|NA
CASSIDRRQPQHF
TGTGCCAGTAGTATAGATCGCAGGCAGCCCCAGCATTTT
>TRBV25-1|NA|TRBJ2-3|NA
CASSEFQGSTDTQYF
TGTGCCAGCAGTGAATTCCAGGGTTCCACAGATACGCAGTATTTT
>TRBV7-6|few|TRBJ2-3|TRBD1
CASRLTGGVTDTQYF
TGTGCCAGCAGATTGACAGGGGGAGTGACAGATACGCAGTATTTT
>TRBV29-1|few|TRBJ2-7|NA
CSVGGSGSYEQYF
TGCAGCGTTGGTGGTAGCGGCTCCTACGAGCAGTACTTC
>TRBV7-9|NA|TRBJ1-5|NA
CASSLERAVEGSQPQHF
TGTGCCAGCAGCTTAGAGAGGGCCGTCGAGGGTAGTCAGCCCCAGCATTTT
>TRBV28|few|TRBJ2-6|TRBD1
CASSNGQGRSGANVLTF
TGTGCCAGCAGTAACGGACAGGGGAGATCCGGGGCCAACGTCCTGACTTTC
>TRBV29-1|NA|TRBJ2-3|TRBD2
CSVDPPGLAVSTSTDTQYF
TGCAGCGTTGATCCTCCGGGACTAGCGGTATCAACTAGCACAGATACGCAGTATTTT
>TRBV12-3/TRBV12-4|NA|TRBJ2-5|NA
CASNLPAGETQYF
TGTGCCAGCAACCTTCCGGCTGGGGAGACCCAGTACTTC
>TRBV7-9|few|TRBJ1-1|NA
CASSLPPERGSTEAFF
TGTGCCAGCAGCCTCCCACCCGAGCGAGGGAGCACTGAAGCTTTCTTT
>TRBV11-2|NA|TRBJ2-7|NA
CASSLVEGYEQYF
TGTGCCAGCAGCTTAGTTGAAGGGTACGAGCAGTACTTC
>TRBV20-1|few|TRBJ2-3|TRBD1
CSARTGSDTQYF
TGCAGTGCTAGGACAGGGTCAGATACGCAGTATTTT
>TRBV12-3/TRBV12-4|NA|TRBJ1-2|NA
CASSGGRRANYGYTF
TGTGCCAGCAGTGGGGGACGGCGAGCTAACTATGGCTACACCTTC
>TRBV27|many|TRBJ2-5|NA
CASSPRGSVGGVEETQYF
TGTGCCAGCAGTCCTCGGGGATCGGTGGGCGGGGTTGAAGAGACCCAGTACTTC
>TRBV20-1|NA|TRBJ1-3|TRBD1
CSAPGPGGRNTIYF
TGCAGTGCCCCCGGTCCAGGGGGCCGAAACACCATATATTTT
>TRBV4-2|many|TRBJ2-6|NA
CASSQDTAASGANVLTF
TGTGCCAGCAGCCAAGATACCGCAGCCTCTGGGGCCAACGTCCTGACTTTC
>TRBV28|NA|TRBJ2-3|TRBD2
CASSLSLAGSTDTQYF
TGTGCCAGCAGTTTGAGTCTAGCGGGTAGCACAGATACGCAGTATTTT
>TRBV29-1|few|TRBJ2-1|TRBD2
CSSSGGPNEQFF
TGCAGCTCTAGCGGGGGCCCCAATGAGCAGTTCTTC
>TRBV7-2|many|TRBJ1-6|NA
CASSLAPSRDNSPLHF
TGTGCCAGCAGCTTAGCCCCCTCACGGGATAATTCACCCCTCCACTTT
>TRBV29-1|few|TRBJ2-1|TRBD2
CSVVSSGSSSEQFF
TGCAGCGTTGTCTCTAGCGGGAGTTCAAGTGAGCAGTTCTTC
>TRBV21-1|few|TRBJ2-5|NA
CASSKGQGPSETQYF
TGTGCCAGCAGCAAAGGCCAGGGACCGTCGGAGACCCAGTACTTC
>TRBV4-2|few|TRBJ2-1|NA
CASSQLSGSYNEQFF
TGTGCCAGCAGCCAACTGTCGGGCTCCTACAATGAGCAGTTCTTC
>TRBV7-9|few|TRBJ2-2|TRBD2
CARTSGSANTGELFF
TGTGCCAGGACTAGCGGTTCCGCGAACACCGGGGAGCTGTTTTTT
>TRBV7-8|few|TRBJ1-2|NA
CASSLTRVPQGYTF
TGTGCCAGCAGCTTAACCAGGGTCCCGCAGGGCTACACCTTC
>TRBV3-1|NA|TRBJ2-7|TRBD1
CASSGTVSYEQYF
TGTGCCAGCAGCGGGACAGTCTCCTACGAGCAGTACTTC
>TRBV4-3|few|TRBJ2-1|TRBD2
CASSQVLTSGYEQFF
TGCGCCAGCAGCCAAGTCCTTACTAGCGGGTATGAGCAGTTCTTC
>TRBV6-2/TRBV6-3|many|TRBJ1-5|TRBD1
CASSRADRGRGQPQHF
TGTGCCAGCAGCCGGGCGGACAGGGGGCGCGGGCAGCCCCAGCATTTT
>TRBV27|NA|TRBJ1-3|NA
CASSLRGTGNTIYF
TGTGCCAGCAGTTTAAGGGGGACTGGAAACACCATATATTTT
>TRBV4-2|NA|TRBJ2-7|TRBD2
CASSQAEREGHEQYF
TGTGCCAGCAGCCAAGCGGAGCGGGAGGGCCACGAGCAGTACTTC
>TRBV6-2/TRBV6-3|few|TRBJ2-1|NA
CASRADSQQFF
TGTGCCAGCAGAGCGGACAGCCAGCAGTTCTTC
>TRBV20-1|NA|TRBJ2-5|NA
CSAQITPFRETQYF
TGCAGTGCTCAGATTACCCCCTTTCGAGAGACCCAGTACTTC
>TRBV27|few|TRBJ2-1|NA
CASRTTEFYNEQFF
TGTGCCAGCAGGACGACAGAGTTCTACAATGAGCAGTTCTTC
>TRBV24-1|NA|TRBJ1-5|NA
CATSGQTNNQPQHF
TGTGCCACCTCCGGACAGACTAACAATCAGCCCCAGCATTTT
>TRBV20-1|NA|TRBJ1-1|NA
CSARKAGGNTEAFF
TGCAGTGCTAGAAAGGCCGGTGGGAACACTGAAGCTTTCTTT
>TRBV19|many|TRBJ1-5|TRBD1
CASSLTWRTGGKQPQHF
TGTGCCAGTAGTCTTACATGGAGGACAGGGGGAAAACAGCCCCAGCATTTT